This is a list of T cell receptor beta chains from one sample in a study of shared clonotypes between healthy human individuals. The repertoire was sequenced with immunoSEQ multiplex PCR; TCRdb's copy has only in-frame clones and lacks some. The sample holds over 750,000 clones, about 96% seen once. The sequenced sample consisted of naive CD8+ T cells sorted from blood. Source of these receptors: a man between 25 and 39 years old in good health. The CDR3 runs from the conserved cysteine through the conserved F or W. The D gene is left open where the match is weak. Where a row states a size, it is once, few, many or the class of an expanded clone; other rows omit it.

>TRBV7-9|NA|TRBD1|TRBJ1-2|15
CASSSRGPIDYGYTF
TGTGCCAGCAGCTCCAGGGGGCCGATTGACTATGGCTACACCTTC
>TRBV5-1|once|NA|TRBJ2-1|15
CASSSQTSSYNEQFF
TGCGCCAGCAGCTCTCAGACTAGCTCCTACAATGAGCAGTTCTTC
>TRBV7-9|NA|NA|TRBJ2-1|12
CASSPPGAEQFF
TGTGCCAGCAGCCCCCCCGGTGCTGAGCAGTTCTTC
>TRBV13|once|TRBD2|TRBJ2-1|17
CASSTQPGLAGNNEQFF
TGTGCCAGCAGCACACAACCAGGACTAGCGGGAAACAATGAGCAGTTCTTC
>TRBV13|NA|NA|TRBJ1-4|13
CASSEFMGEKLFF
TGTGCCAGCAGCGAGTTTATGGGGGAAAAACTGTTTTTT
>TRBV27|NA|TRBD1|TRBJ2-2|14
CASSSGQGTGELFF
TGTGCCAGCAGTTCGGGACAGGGGACCGGGGAGCTGTTTTTT
>TRBV9|NA|NA|TRBJ1-4|13
CASSAGGPEKLFF
TGTGCCAGCAGCGCCGGAGGACCGGAAAAACTGTTTTTT
>TRBV7-8|once|TRBD2|TRBJ2-7|16
CASSQRNLAGIYEQYF
TGTGCCAGCAGCCAACGAAATTTAGCGGGGATCTACGAGCAGTACTTC
>TRBV29-1|NA|TRBD1|TRBJ2-7|11
CSAGTAYEQYF
TGCAGCGCTGGGACAGCCTACGAGCAGTACTTC
>TRBV27|NA|TRBD2|TRBJ2-2|16
CASSFLGTSGAGELFF
TGTGCCAGCAGTTTTTTGGGGACTAGCGGCGCCGGGGAGCTGTTTTTT
>TRBV29-1|NA|NA|TRBJ1-1|13
CSVGALGNTEAFF
TGCAGCGTAGGGGCCCTCGGGAACACTGAAGCTTTCTTT
>TRBV29-1|NA|NA|TRBJ2-2|13
CSAVKGITGELFF
TGCAGCGCCGTGAAGGGCATCACCGGGGAGCTGTTTTTT
>TRBV7-8|NA|NA|TRBJ2-7|14
CASSNRRSSYEQYF
TGTGCCAGCAGCAATCGACGGAGCTCCTACGAGCAGTACTTC
>TRBV13|NA|TRBD2|TRBJ2-7|14
CASSFLAASYEQYF
TGTGCCAGCAGCTTCCTAGCGGCCTCCTACGAGCAGTACTTC
>TRBV27|NA|TRBD1|TRBJ2-1|15
CASSSGTENYNEQFF
TGTGCCAGCAGTTCCGGGACAGAAAATTACAATGAGCAGTTCTTC
>TRBV5-4|NA|NA|TRBJ2-3|14
CASSLDVDPDTQYF
TGTGCCAGCAGCTTGGACGTGGATCCAGATACGCAGTATTTT
>TRBV6-1|NA|NA|TRBJ2-7|14
CASSEGGRTGEQYF
TGTGCCAGCAGTGAAGGTGGGAGAACCGGCGAGCAGTACTTC
>TRBV4-3|NA|TRBD2|TRBJ2-1|17
CASSQGTTSGDHNEQFF
TGCGCCAGCAGCCAGGGGACAACTAGCGGCGACCACAATGAGCAGTTCTTC
>TRBV6-5|NA|TRBD1|TRBJ2-7|13
CASSYAGQGEQYF
TGTGCCAGCAGTTACGCTGGACAGGGTGAGCAGTACTTC
>TRBV27|NA|TRBD1|TRBJ2-5|14
CASSIGQGIETQYF
TGTGCCAGCAGTATTGGACAGGGGATCGAGACCCAGTACTTC
>TRBV29-1|once|TRBD1|TRBJ1-1|13
CSVGTVRNTEAFF
TGCAGCGTGGGGACAGTCAGGAACACTGAAGCTTTCTTT
>TRBV20-1|NA|NA|TRBJ1-1|11
CSARVSGEAFF
TGCAGTGCTAGAGTCTCAGGGGAAGCTTTCTTT
>TRBV6-1|few|NA|TRBJ2-3|13
CASSGLRTDTQYF
TGTGCCAGCAGTGGACTGAGGACAGATACGCAGTATTTT
>TRBV28|NA|NA|TRBJ1-1|12
CASSLYGNEAFF
TGTGCCAGCAGTTTATACGGGAATGAAGCTTTCTTT
>TRBV11-3|NA|NA|TRBJ2-7|13
CASSLAPGYEQYF
TGTGCCAGCAGCTTAGCTCCCGGCTACGAGCAGTACTTC
>TRBV7-8|NA|NA|TRBJ2-5|14
CASSLGQFQETQYF
TGTGCCAGCAGCTTAGGACAGTTCCAAGAGACCCAGTACTTC
>TRBV7-9|NA|TRBD2|TRBJ2-1|15
CASSKGLAGYNEQFF
TGTGCCAGCAGCAAAGGACTAGCGGGCTACAATGAGCAGTTCTTC
>TRBV10-1|NA|NA|TRBJ2-1|13
CASSSQGGNEQFF
TGCGCCAGCAGCTCGCAGGGCGGCAATGAGCAGTTCTTC
>TRBV14|NA|NA|TRBJ2-1|15
CASSQESTSYNEQFF
TGTGCCAGCAGCCAAGAGTCGACCTCCTACAATGAGCAGTTCTTC
>TRBV7-9|NA|TRBD1|TRBJ2-5|15
CASSRRQGYQETQYF
TGTGCCAGCAGCCGACGACAGGGTTACCAAGAGACCCAGTACTTC
>TRBV28|NA|NA|TRBJ1-5|12
CASSPRNQPQHF
TGTGCCAGCAGCCCTCGTAATCAGCCCCAGCATTTT
>TRBV7-9|NA|NA|TRBJ2-2|14
CASSLMEGSGELFF
TGTGCCAGCAGCCTAATGGAGGGCTCCGGGGAGCTGTTTTTT
>TRBV21-1|NA|NA|TRBJ2-1|15
CASSKSGLVSNEQFF
TGTGCCAGCAGCAAATCGGGACTAGTATCCAATGAGCAGTTCTTC
>TRBV7-6|NA|NA|TRBJ2-3|14
CASSLSAGGDTQYF
TGTGCCAGCAGCTTATCAGCGGGTGGGGATACGCAGTATTTT
>TRBV28|NA|TRBD2|TRBJ2-7|16
CASSLPGGGNSYEQYF
TGTGCCAGCAGCCTACCGGGAGGAGGCAACTCCTACGAGCAGTACTTC
>TRBV7-9|NA|NA|TRBJ2-3|10
CASEIGAQYF
TGTGCCAGCGAGATAGGCGCGCAGTATTTT
>TRBV14|NA|NA|TRBJ1-1|15
CASSQLGFPNTEAFF
TGTGCCAGCAGCCAATTGGGGTTTCCTAACACTGAAGCTTTCTTT
>TRBV7-9|NA|NA|TRBJ1-2|14
CASSDTQGFYGYTF
TGTGCCAGCAGCGACACACAGGGCTTCTATGGCTACACCTTC
>TRBV29-1|NA|NA|TRBJ2-7|16
CSVEAGQVGLAYEQYF
TGCAGCGTTGAAGCCGGGCAGGTCGGGCTAGCCTACGAGCAGTACTTC
>TRBV7-9|NA|TRBD1|TRBJ1-2|16
CASSRTGQVTNYGYTF
TGTGCCAGCAGCCGTACAGGACAGGTGACTAACTATGGCTACACCTTC
>TRBV5-4|NA|NA|TRBJ2-1|14
CASSYGTSYNEQFF
TGTGCCAGCAGCTATGGGACTTCCTACAATGAGCAGTTCTTC
>TRBV27|NA|TRBD1|TRBJ1-2|16
CASSRPGTANPSGYTF
TGTGCCAGCAGTAGACCCGGGACAGCTAATCCTTCTGGCTACACCTTC
>TRBV27|NA|NA|TRBJ2-7|13
CASSYKGPYEQYF
TGTGCCAGCAGTTACAAGGGTCCCTACGAGCAGTACTTC
>TRBV10-2|once|TRBD1|TRBJ2-2|14
CASTGTGGIGELFF
TGCGCCAGCACCGGGACAGGGGGAATCGGGGAGCTGTTTTTT
>TRBV6-6|NA|TRBD1|TRBJ1-5|15
CASSYPDRGDQPQHF
TGTGCCAGCAGTTACCCCGACAGGGGAGATCAGCCCCAGCATTTT
>TRBV28|NA|TRBD1|TRBJ1-5|16
CASSLRGQGINQPQHF
TGTGCCAGCAGCTTAAGGGGACAGGGGATAAATCAGCCCCAGCATTTT
>TRBV4-1|NA|TRBD2|TRBJ2-1|16
CASSQDRTSGSEGQFF
TGCGCCAGCAGCCAAGATCGGACTAGCGGGAGTGAGGGGCAGTTCTTC
>TRBV27|NA|NA|TRBJ2-7|14
CASSPVDKTYEQYF
TGTGCCAGCAGTCCCGTTGACAAAACCTACGAGCAGTACTTC
>TRBV27|NA|NA|TRBJ1-1|11
CASRGGPEAFF
TGTGCCAGCAGGGGGGGGCCTGAAGCTTTCTTT
>TRBV27|NA|NA|TRBJ2-7|13
CASSPDSYYEQYF
TGTGCCAGCAGCCCCGACAGCTACTACGAGCAGTACTTC
>TRBV6-1|NA|NA|TRBJ2-7|16
CASSERRGGRLDEQYF
TGTGCCAGCAGTGAAAGGCGGGGCGGTCGGTTGGACGAGCAGTACTTC
>TRBV9|NA|NA|TRBJ2-3|13
CASSALVADTQYF
TGTGCCAGCAGCGCCCTTGTAGCCGATACGCAGTATTTT
>TRBV4-1|NA|NA|TRBJ2-7|14
CASGLSIGSYEQYF
TGCGCCAGCGGATTAAGTATCGGCTCCTACGAGCAGTACTTC
>TRBV27|NA|TRBD2|TRBJ2-5|16
CASSTKTSGIRETQYF
TGTGCCAGCAGTACCAAGACTAGCGGGATCCGAGAGACCCAGTACTTC
>TRBV15|NA|TRBD1|TRBJ2-7|15
CATSRTGARSYEQYF
TGTGCCACCAGCAGGACAGGGGCGAGATCCTACGAGCAGTACTTC
>TRBV4-1|NA|NA|TRBJ2-7|13
CASSQADVHEQYF
TGCGCCAGCAGCCAGGCAGATGTCCACGAGCAGTACTTC
>TRBV7-9|NA|NA|TRBJ1-4|18
CASSSTLQGSVIWSKLFF
TGTGCCAGCAGTTCGACCCTTCAGGGGTCGGTGATCTGGAGCAAACTGTTTTTT